The 10 T cell receptor beta chains given below trace back to one sample, sequenced in a study of radiation and T cells in renal cell carcinoma. Generated by immunoSEQ multiplex PCR, the TCRdb table keeps only in-frame clones and is missing some. The table has over 120,000 clones, roughly 90% seen once; the top ten hold around 13%. The time point was: baseline pretreatment blood. The treatment: 15 Gy SBRT to primary tumor, nephrectomy 4 weeks later. The sample consisted of blood, taken from a patient whose treatment included radiotherapy and nephrectomy. Every receptor here comes from a woman aged 45-60 years with renal cell carcinoma.

The CDR3 region is CASSTAGDDTQYF. The CDR3 DNA reads TGTGCCAGCAGTACAGCGGGGGATGATACGCAGTATTTT. The V call is TRBV6-4, the J call TRBJ2-3, with TRBD2 identical over 8 bases. The germline V gene has CDR1 MRHNA and CDR2 SNTAGT. V gave up 5 bases and J gave up 6 bases; unmatched junction bases: 4. The CDR3 length is 13 residues.

The chain is built from TRBV6-5 and TRBJ2-1; D is ambiguous. V lost 2 bases to trimming and J lost 0 bases, with 11 bases between them. CDR1 is MNHEY, CDR2 SVGAGI, per germline. The CDR3 extends over 16 amino acids. DNA for the CDR3: TGTGCCAGCAGTTACCTCTTCCAGGACTCCTACAATGAGCAGTTCTTC. It codes for CASSYLFQDSYNEQFF.

The J gene is TRBJ1-2, the V gene TRBV28, with D unresolved. The CDR3 is made up of 14 amino acids. The germline V gene has CDR1 MDHEN and CDR2 SYDVKM. V shed 3 bases and J shed 6 bases, with 14 bases lying between them. The CDR3 protein is CASSFGEFVNGYTF. The CDR3 coding sequence is TGTGCCAGCAGTTTCGGGGAATTCGTTAATGGCTACACCTTC.

This clone was counted once. CDR3 DNA sequence: TGCAGTGGTGGGGGGAACACTGAAGCTTTCTTT. It specifies CSGGGNTEAFF. The V call is TRBV20-1, the J call TRBJ1-1, with a possible D match to TRBD1 (5 bases). The CDR3 runs 11 residues. Germline CDR1 and CDR2: DFQATT and SNEGSKA (reference sequence). V lost 7 bases, J lost 1 base, and 7 bases lay in between.

V is TRBV18 and J is TRBJ2-7, with TRBD2 identical over 12 bases. J gave up 4 bases and V 0 bases, and 16 bases lay outside the gene matches. The CDR3 covers 20 residues. Per germline, CDR1 KGHSH and CDR2 LQKENI. CDR3 coding DNA: TGTGCCAGCTCACCACCGGTCGAGGGAGCAACTAGCGGGGGGCTTTACGAGCAGTACTTC. It is translated as CASSPPVEGATSGGLYEQYF. The full variable domain, completed using reference TRBV18 and TRBJ2-7, is NAGVMQNPRHLVRRRGQEARLRCSPMKGHSHVYWYRQLPEEGLKFMVYLQKENIIDESGMPKERFSAEFPKEGPSILRIQQVVRGDSAAYFCASSPPVEGATSGGLYEQYFGPGTRLTVT.

The chain has TRBV2 and TRBJ2-5; 11 bases map to TRBD2. V lost 4 bases, J lost 0 bases, and 4 bases stayed unmatched. The CDR3 spans 16 residues. Germline values: CDR1 SNHLY, CDR2 FYNNEI. The CDR3 reads CASSGSSGGHQETQYF. The CDR3 DNA reads TGTGCCAGCAGTGGTTCTAGCGGGGGGCACCAAGAGACCCAGTACTTC.

The chain recombines TRBV29-1 with TRBJ2-1; D may be TRBD1 or TRBD2 (5 bases each). Deletions cut 6 bases from V and 0 bases from J, with 15 bases between. CDR3 length equals 15 residues. CDR1 is SQVTM, CDR2 ANQGSEA, per germline. CDR3 amino acids: CSVQTGTDSYNEQFF. CDR3 coding DNA: TGCAGCGTCCAAACCGGGACGGACTCCTACAATGAGCAGTTCTTC.

The chain uses TRBV6-5 and TRBJ1-2, with 8 bases lining up with TRBD1. The CDR3 covers 15 residues. The V and J ends lost 5 bases and 2 bases, in that order; junction bases with no gene match: 7. Per the germline V gene, CDR1 is MNHEY and CDR2 is SVGAGI. The CDR3 here is CASSPTRTGNYGYTF. The CDR3 nucleotides are TGTGCCAGCAGTCCAACAAGGACAGGGAACTATGGCTACACCTTC.

The V gene is TRBV5-1, the J gene TRBJ1-6; 7 nucleotides line up with TRBD1. CDR1 is SGHRS, CDR2 YFSETQ, per germline. The ends lost 7 bases at V and 4 bases at J; junction bases unmatched: 14. The CDR3 consists of 17 residues. CDR3 sequence reads: CASASRPGTDYNSPLHF. CDR3 bases: TGCGCCAGCGCCTCCCGCCCTGGGACAGATTATAATTCACCCCTCCACTTT. The variable domain in full, completed from reference TRBV5-1 and TRBJ1-6, reads KAGVTQTPRYLIKTRGQQVTLSCSPISGHRSVSWYQQTPGQGLQFLFEYFSETQRNKGNFPGRFSGRQFSNSRSEMNVSTLELGDSALYLCASASRPGTDYNSPLHFGNGTRLTVT.

V and J are TRBV9 and TRBJ1-2; D is unresolved. Trimming removed 0 bases from V and 1 base from J, with 7 bases in between. CDR1 is SGDLS and CDR2 is YYNGEE in the germline V gene. The CDR3 contains 14 residues. CDR3 in amino acids: CASSVEGSNYGYTF. CDR3 in DNA: TGTGCCAGCAGCGTAGAAGGCAGTAACTATGGCTACACCTTC.